These T cell receptor beta chains were read from a single sample in a study of cytomegalovirus exposure and HLA in healthy donors. This table comes from immunoSEQ multiplex PCR, and its TCRdb copy is limited to in-frame clones, with some not included. Among 100,000 to 150,000 clones, around 74% were seen once, and the ten largest hold 5.8%. The sequencing sample was made of PBMCs. These receptors all stem from a woman aged 45-65 years in good health and CMV-seropositive. Both conserved end residues are part of each CDR3. Fields, in order: clone size, V gene, J gene, D gene, CDR3 protein, CDR3 DNA. A D gene is named only where the DNA matches it firmly. Size tells how often a clone was seen (once, few, many) or the class of an expanded clone, and some rows leave it out.

size: few
V: TRBV5-1
J: TRBJ1-3
D: -
CDR3: CASSLKPSTPIGNTIYF
DNA: TGCGCCAGCAGCTTGAAGCCGAGCACGCCGATTGGAAACACCATATATTTT

size: -
V: TRBV27
J: TRBJ1-1
D: -
CDR3: CASGSLLNTEAFF
DNA: TGTGCCAGCGGTTCGCTACTGAACACTGAAGCTTTCTTT

size: -
V: TRBV6-1
J: TRBJ1-2
D: TRBD1
CDR3: CASHSSGGDYGYTF
DNA: TGTGCCAGCCATTCTTCAGGGGGCGACTATGGCTACACCTTC

size: -
V: TRBV10-2
J: TRBJ2-7
D: TRBD1
CDR3: CASSESTGGEQYF
DNA: TGCGCCAGCAGTGAGTCGACAGGGGGCGAGCAGTACTTC

size: -
V: TRBV6-1
J: TRBJ1-5
D: -
CDR3: CASMGLGNQPQHF
DNA: TGTGCCAGCATGGGACTCGGCAATCAGCCCCAGCATTTT

size: few
V: TRBV19
J: TRBJ2-1
D: -
CDR3: CASSIEVTNEQFF
DNA: TGTGCCAGTAGTATCGAGGTGACCAATGAGCAGTTCTTC

size: -
V: TRBV5-1
J: TRBJ1-1
D: -
CDR3: CASSPGHQGTEAFF
DNA: TGCGCCAGCAGCCCAGGACATCAGGGCACTGAAGCTTTCTTT

size: few
V: TRBV19
J: TRBJ1-4
D: -
CDR3: CASSIGLGHQAPNEKLFF
DNA: TGTGCCAGTAGTATAGGATTGGGACACCAAGCTCCTAATGAAAAACTGTTTTTT

size: -
V: TRBV7-4
J: TRBJ2-7
D: -
CDR3: CASSSNRNHRSYEQYF
DNA: TGTGCCAGCAGCTCGAACAGGAACCACCGCTCCTACGAGCAGTACTTC

size: -
V: TRBV19
J: TRBJ1-4
D: -
CDR3: CASSSIEKLFF
DNA: TGTGCCAGTAGTAGTATAGAAAAACTGTTTTTT

size: once
V: TRBV18
J: TRBJ2-3
D: -
CDR3: CASSPLQGRGTDTQYF
DNA: TGTGCCAGCTCACCACTCCAGGGAAGAGGCACAGATACGCAGTATTTT

size: -
V: TRBV11-2
J: TRBJ2-3
D: -
CDR3: CASSYAGVSTDTQYF
DNA: TGTGCCAGCAGCTACGCGGGTGTTAGCACAGATACGCAGTATTTT